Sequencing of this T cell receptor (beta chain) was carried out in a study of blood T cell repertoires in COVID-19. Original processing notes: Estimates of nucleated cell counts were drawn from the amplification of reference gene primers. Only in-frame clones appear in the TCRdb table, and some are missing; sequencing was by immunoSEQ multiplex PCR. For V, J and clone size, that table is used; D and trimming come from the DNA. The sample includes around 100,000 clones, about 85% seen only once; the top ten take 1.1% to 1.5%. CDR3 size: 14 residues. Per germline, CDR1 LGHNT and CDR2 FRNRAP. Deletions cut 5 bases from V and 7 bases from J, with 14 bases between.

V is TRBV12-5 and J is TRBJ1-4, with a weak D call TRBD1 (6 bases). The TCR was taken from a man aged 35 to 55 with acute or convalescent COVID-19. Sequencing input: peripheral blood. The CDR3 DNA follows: TGTGCTAGTGGTCTCGGACAGAGAGGTGAAAAACTGTTTTTT. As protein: CASGLGQRGEKLFF.